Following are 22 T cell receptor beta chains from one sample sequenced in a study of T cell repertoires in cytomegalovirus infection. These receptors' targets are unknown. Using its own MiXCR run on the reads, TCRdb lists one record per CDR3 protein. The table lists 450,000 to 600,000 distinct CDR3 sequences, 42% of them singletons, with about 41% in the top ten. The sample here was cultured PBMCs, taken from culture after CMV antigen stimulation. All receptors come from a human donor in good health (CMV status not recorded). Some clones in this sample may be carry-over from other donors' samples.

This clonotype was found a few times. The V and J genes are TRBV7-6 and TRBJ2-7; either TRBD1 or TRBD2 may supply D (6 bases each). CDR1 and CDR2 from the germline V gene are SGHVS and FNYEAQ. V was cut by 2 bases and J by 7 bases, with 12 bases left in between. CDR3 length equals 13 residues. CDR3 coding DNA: TGTGCCAGCAGCTTACGAGGGGGGATGGAGCAGTACTTC. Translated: CASSLRGGMEQYF. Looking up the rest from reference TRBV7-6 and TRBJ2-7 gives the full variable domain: GAGVSQSPRYKVTKRGQDVALRCDPISGHVSLYWYRQALGQGPEFLTYFNYEAQQDKSGLPNDRFSAERPEGSISTLTIQRTEQRDSAMYRCASSLRGGMEQYFGPGTRLTVT.

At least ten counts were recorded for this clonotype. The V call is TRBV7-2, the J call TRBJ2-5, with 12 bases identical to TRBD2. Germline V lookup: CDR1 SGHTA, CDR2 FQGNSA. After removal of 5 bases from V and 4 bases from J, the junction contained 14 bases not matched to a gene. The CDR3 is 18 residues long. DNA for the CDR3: TGTGCCAGCAGCCCCCTTCTGCTAGCGGGAGGGCGGGGAGAGACCCAGTACTTC. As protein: CASSPLLLAGGRGETQYF.

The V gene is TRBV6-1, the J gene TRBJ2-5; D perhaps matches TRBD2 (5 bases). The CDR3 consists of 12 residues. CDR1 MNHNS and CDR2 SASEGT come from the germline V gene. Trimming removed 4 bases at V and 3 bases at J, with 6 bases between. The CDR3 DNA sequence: TGTGCCAGCAGTGTCGGGAAAGAGACCCAGTACTTC. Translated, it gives CASSVGKETQYF.

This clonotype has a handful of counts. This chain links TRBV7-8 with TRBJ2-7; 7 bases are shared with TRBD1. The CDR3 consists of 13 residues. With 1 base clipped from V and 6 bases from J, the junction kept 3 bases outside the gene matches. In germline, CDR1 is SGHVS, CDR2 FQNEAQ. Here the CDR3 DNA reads TGTGCCAGCAGCTTAGTACAGGGGAGCGAGCAGTACTTC. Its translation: CASSLVQGSEQYF.

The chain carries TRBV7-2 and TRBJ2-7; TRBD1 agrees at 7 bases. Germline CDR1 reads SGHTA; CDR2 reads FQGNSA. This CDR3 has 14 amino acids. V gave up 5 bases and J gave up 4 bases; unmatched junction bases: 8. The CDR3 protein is CASSVRDSLYEQYF. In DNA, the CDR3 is TGTGCCAGCAGCGTCCGGGACAGTTTATACGAGCAGTACTTC.

Here the CDR3 DNA reads TGCAGTGCCTCTCAGTGGGAGGGCCTACCCTACGAGCAGTACTTC. Protein sequence: CSASQWEGLPYEQYF. The chain joins TRBV20-1 to TRBJ2-7, with 7 bases fitting TRBD2. Germline CDR1 reads DFQATT; CDR2 reads SNEGSKA (reference sequence). This CDR3 has 15 amino acids. Trimming cost V 6 bases and J 2 bases; bases outside gene matches: 13.

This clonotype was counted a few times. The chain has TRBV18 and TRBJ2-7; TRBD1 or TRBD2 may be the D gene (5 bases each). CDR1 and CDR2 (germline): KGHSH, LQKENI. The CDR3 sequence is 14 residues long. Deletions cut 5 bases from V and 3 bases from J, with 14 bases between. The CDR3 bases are TGTGCCAGCTCATCGGGACCCTCCCTCTACGAGCAGTACTTC. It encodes CASSSGPSLYEQYF.

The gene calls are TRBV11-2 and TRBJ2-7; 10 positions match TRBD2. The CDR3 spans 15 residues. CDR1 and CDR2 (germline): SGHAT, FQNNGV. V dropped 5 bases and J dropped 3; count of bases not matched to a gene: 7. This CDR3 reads CASSKGLAVDYEQYF. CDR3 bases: TGTGCCAGCAGCAAAGGACTAGCGGTAGACTACGAGCAGTACTTC.

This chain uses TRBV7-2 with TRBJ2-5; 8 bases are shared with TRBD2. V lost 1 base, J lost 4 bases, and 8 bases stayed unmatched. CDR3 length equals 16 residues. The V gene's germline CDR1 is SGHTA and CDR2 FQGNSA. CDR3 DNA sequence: TGTGCCAGCAGCTTAGGGATAACTCGGGGGGGAGAGACCCAGTACTTC. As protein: CASSLGITRGGETQYF.

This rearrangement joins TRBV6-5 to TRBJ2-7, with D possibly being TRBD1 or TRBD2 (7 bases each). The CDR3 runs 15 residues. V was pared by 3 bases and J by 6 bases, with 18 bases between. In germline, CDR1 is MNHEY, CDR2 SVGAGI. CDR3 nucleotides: TGTGCCAGCAGTTATATGGAGACAGGGAGGGGCGAGCAGTACTTC. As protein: CASSYMETGRGEQYF.

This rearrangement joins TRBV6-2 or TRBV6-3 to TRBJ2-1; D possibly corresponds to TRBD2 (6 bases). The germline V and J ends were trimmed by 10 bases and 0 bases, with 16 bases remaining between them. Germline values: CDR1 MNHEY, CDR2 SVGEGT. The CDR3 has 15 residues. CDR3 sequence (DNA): TGTGCCATCCAGACTAGACCCAGCTCCTACAATGAGCAGTTCTTC. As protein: CAIQTRPSSYNEQFF.

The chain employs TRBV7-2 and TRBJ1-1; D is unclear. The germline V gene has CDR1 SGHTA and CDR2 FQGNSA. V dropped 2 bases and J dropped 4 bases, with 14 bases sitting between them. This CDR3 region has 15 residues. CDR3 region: CASSLRRAGATEAFF. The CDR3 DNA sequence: TGTGCCAGCAGCTTAAGACGGGCAGGCGCCACTGAAGCTTTCTTT.

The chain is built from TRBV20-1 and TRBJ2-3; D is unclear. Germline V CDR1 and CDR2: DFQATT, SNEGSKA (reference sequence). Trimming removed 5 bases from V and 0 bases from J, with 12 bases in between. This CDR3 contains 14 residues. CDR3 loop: CSAFPPSSTDTQYF. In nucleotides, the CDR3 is TGCAGTGCTTTTCCCCCGTCGAGCACAGATACGCAGTATTTT.

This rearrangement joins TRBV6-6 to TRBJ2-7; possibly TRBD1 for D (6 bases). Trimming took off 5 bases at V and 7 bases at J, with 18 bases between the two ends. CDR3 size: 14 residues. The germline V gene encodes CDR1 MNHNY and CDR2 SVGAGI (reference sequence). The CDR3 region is CASSPPARGWEQYF. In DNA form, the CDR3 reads TGTGCCAGCAGTCCCCCTGCCAGGGGATGGGAGCAGTACTTC.

CDR3 in DNA: TGCAGTGCTAGAAAACTAGCGGGAGACCTGATCACAGATACGCAGTATTTT. Translating it yields CSARKLAGDLITDTQYF. The chain combines TRBV20-1 with TRBJ2-3; 11 bases agree with TRBD2. Losses at the gene ends were 2 bases for V and 2 bases for J; bases not matched to a gene: 9. The CDR3 has 17 residues. The germline V gene encodes CDR1 DFQATT and CDR2 SNEGSKA (reference sequence).

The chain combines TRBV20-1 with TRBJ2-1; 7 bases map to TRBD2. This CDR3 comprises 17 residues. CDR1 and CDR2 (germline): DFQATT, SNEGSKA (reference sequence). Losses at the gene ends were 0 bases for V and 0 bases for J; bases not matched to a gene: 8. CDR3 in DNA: TGCAGTGCTAGAGATCGAGGTCTAGCGGACTCCTACAATGAGCAGTTCTTC. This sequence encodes CSARDRGLADSYNEQFF.

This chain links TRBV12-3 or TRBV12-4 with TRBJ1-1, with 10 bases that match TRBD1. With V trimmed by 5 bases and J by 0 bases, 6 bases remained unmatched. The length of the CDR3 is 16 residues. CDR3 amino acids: CASSPTGTGVNTEAFF. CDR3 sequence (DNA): TGTGCCAGCAGTCCCACCGGGACAGGGGTGAACACTGAAGCTTTCTTT.

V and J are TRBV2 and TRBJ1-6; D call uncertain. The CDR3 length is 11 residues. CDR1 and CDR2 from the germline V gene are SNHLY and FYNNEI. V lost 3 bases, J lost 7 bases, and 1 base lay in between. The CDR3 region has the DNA TGTGCCAGCAGTGAGAATTCACCCCTCCACTTT. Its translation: CASSENSPLHF.

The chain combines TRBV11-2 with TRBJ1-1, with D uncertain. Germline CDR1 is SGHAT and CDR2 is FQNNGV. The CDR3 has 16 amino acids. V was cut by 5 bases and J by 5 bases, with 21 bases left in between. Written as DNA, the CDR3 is TGTGCCAGCAGCCTGGCGTGGAAGTGGGGTAGAACTGAAGCTTTCTTT. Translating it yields CASSLAWKWGRTEAFF.

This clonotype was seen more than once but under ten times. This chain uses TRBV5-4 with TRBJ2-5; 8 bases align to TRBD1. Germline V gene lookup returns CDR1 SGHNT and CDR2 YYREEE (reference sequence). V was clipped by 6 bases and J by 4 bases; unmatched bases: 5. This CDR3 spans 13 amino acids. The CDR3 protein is CASNAGTGETQYF. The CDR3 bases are TGTGCCAGCAACGCCGGGACAGGAGAGACCCAGTACTTC.

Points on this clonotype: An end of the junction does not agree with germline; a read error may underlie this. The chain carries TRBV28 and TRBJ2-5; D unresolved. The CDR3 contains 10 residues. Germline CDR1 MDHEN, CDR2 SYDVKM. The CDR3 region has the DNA TGCAGACCCCTCATGAAGACCCAGTACTTC. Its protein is CRPLMKTQYF. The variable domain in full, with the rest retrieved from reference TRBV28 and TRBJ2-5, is DVKVTQSSRYLVKRTGEKVFLECVQDMDHENMFWYRQDPGLGLRLIYFSYDVKMKEKGDIPEGYSVSREKKERFSLILESASTNQTSMYLCRPLMKTQYFGPGTRLLVL.

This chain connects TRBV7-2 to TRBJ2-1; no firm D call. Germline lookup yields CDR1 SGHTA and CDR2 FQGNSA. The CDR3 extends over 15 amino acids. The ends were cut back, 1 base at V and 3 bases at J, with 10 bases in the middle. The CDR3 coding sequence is TGTGCCAGCAGCTTAGGCCCACCGAGCTACAATGAGCAGTTCTTC. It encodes CASSLGPPSYNEQFF.